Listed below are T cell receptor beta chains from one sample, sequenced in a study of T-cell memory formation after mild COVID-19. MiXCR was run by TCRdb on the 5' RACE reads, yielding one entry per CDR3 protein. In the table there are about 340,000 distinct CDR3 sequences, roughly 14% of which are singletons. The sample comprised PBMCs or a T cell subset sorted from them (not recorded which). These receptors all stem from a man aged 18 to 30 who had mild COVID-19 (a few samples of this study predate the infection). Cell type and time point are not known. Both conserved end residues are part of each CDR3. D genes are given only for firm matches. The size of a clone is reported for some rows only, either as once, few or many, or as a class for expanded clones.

CDR3aa: CASSLQRNTDTQYF
CDR3nt: TGTGCCAGCAGCTTACAGCGGAACACAGATACGCAGTATTTT
v_gene: TRBV7-2
abundance: many
len: 14
d_gene: NA
j_gene: TRBJ2-3

CDR3aa: CASSPLGLGGAFF
CDR3nt: TGCGCCAGCAGCCCCTTAGGTTTAGGGGGAGCTTTCTTT
v_gene: TRBV4-1
abundance: NA
len: 13
d_gene: NA
j_gene: TRBJ1-1

CDR3aa: CASSLATATNYGYTF
CDR3nt: TGCGCCAGCAGCTTGGCCACAGCGACTAACTATGGCTACACCTTC
v_gene: TRBV5-1
abundance: NA
len: 15
d_gene: NA
j_gene: TRBJ1-2

CDR3aa: CSVDWSQVGNYGYTF
CDR3nt: TGCAGCGTTGATTGGTCGCAGGTGGGGAACTATGGCTACACCTTC
v_gene: TRBV29-1
abundance: few
len: 15
d_gene: NA
j_gene: TRBJ1-2

CDR3aa: CASSLTGMGSEQYF
CDR3nt: TGCGCCAGCAGCTTGACAGGGATGGGGTCCGAGCAGTACTTC
v_gene: TRBV5-1
abundance: few
len: 14
d_gene: NA
j_gene: TRBJ2-7

CDR3aa: CSAMKQEHTGELFF
CDR3nt: TGCAGTGCAATGAAACAGGAGCACACCGGGGAGCTGTTTTTT
v_gene: TRBV20-1
abundance: few
len: 14
d_gene: NA
j_gene: TRBJ2-2

CDR3aa: CASTLRTDTQYF
CDR3nt: TGTGCCAGCACTCTTCGGACAGATACGCAGTATTTT
v_gene: TRBV12-3/TRBV12-4
abundance: many
len: 12
d_gene: NA
j_gene: TRBJ2-3

CDR3aa: CATSRAIGRETQYF
CDR3nt: TGTGCCACCAGCAGAGCCATAGGGCGAGAGACCCAGTACTTC
v_gene: TRBV15
abundance: NA
len: 14
d_gene: NA
j_gene: TRBJ2-5

CDR3aa: CASSLGGGRGETQYF
CDR3nt: TGTGCCAGCAGCTTAGGCGGGGGGCGAGGGGAGACCCAGTACTTC
v_gene: TRBV7-8
abundance: once
len: 15
d_gene: TRBD2
j_gene: TRBJ2-5

CDR3aa: CASSPGRHTEAFF
CDR3nt: TGTGCCAGCAGTCCCGGGAGGCACACTGAAGCTTTCTTT
v_gene: TRBV6-6
abundance: few
len: 13
d_gene: NA
j_gene: TRBJ1-1

CDR3aa: CSAAQNYGYTF
CDR3nt: TGCAGTGCTGCCCAAAACTATGGCTACACCTTC
v_gene: TRBV20-1
abundance: many
len: 11
d_gene: NA
j_gene: TRBJ1-2

CDR3aa: CASSAPGTVVGPQHF
CDR3nt: TGTGCCAGCAGCGCCCCCGGGACAGTTGTGGGGCCCCAGCATTTT
v_gene: TRBV7-2
abundance: few
len: 15
d_gene: TRBD1
j_gene: TRBJ1-5

CDR3aa: CASSLAQRETQYF
CDR3nt: TGTGCCAGCAGCTTAGCGCAGCGGGAGACCCAGTACTTC
v_gene: TRBV7-2
abundance: few
len: 13
d_gene: NA
j_gene: TRBJ2-5

CDR3aa: CASRQGLAGGPTQETQYF
CDR3nt: TGTGCCAGCAGGCAGGGGCTAGCGGGGGGGCCAACCCAAGAGACCCAGTACTTC
v_gene: TRBV5-4
abundance: few
len: 18
d_gene: TRBD2
j_gene: TRBJ2-5

CDR3aa: CASSRPRGLTGGANVLTF
CDR3nt: TGTGCCAGCAGCCGTCCCAGGGGGCTGACTGGTGGGGCCAACGTCCTGACTTTC
v_gene: TRBV11-2
abundance: NA
len: 18
d_gene: TRBD1
j_gene: TRBJ2-6

CDR3aa: CASSWRGVTDTQYF
CDR3nt: TGTGCCAGCAGCTGGCGGGGGGTCACAGATACGCAGTATTTT
v_gene: TRBV7-8
abundance: many
len: 14
d_gene: TRBD2
j_gene: TRBJ2-3

CDR3aa: CASRHSAGGGSYEQFF
CDR3nt: TGCGCCAGCAGACATTCGGCAGGGGGGGGCAGCTATGAGCAGTTCTTC
v_gene: TRBV4-1
abundance: few
len: 16
d_gene: NA
j_gene: TRBJ2-1

CDR3aa: CASSVDRASAEQYF
CDR3nt: TGTGCCAGCAGCGTAGACAGGGCCAGCGCGGAGCAGTACTTC
v_gene: TRBV9
abundance: NA
len: 14
d_gene: NA
j_gene: TRBJ2-7

CDR3aa: CGPTGMNTEAFF
CDR3nt: TGCGGGCCGACAGGAATGAACACTGAAGCTTTCTTT
v_gene: TRBV20-1
abundance: NA
len: 12
d_gene: NA
j_gene: TRBJ1-1

CDR3aa: CASSQPILRGGTDTQYF
CDR3nt: TGCGCCAGCAGCCAACCGATCTTGCGGGGGGGCACAGATACGCAGTATTTT
v_gene: TRBV4-1
abundance: few
len: 17
d_gene: TRBD2
j_gene: TRBJ2-3

CDR3aa: CASTEPNTGELFF
CDR3nt: TGTGCCAGCACCGAACCTAACACCGGGGAGCTGTTTTTT
v_gene: TRBV7-3
abundance: few
len: 13
d_gene: NA
j_gene: TRBJ2-2

CDR3aa: CASSGWKGDTEAFF
CDR3nt: TGTGCCAGCAGTGGCTGGAAGGGGGACACTGAAGCTTTCTTT
v_gene: TRBV6-5
abundance: few
len: 14
d_gene: NA
j_gene: TRBJ1-1

CDR3aa: CASSLAETRQETQYF
CDR3nt: TGCGCCAGCAGCTTGGCTGAGACTAGGCAAGAGACCCAGTACTTC
v_gene: TRBV5-1
abundance: many
len: 15
d_gene: NA
j_gene: TRBJ2-5

CDR3aa: CASSQTGTSAAKNIQYF
CDR3nt: TGTGCCAGCAGCCAAACCGGGACTAGCGCTGCCAAAAACATTCAGTACTTC
v_gene: TRBV4-2
abundance: few
len: 17
d_gene: TRBD2
j_gene: TRBJ2-4

CDR3aa: CASSFSRTRNEQFF
CDR3nt: TGTGCCAGCAGTTTTAGCCGGACACGCAATGAGCAGTTCTTC
v_gene: TRBV12-3/TRBV12-4
abundance: NA
len: 14
d_gene: NA
j_gene: TRBJ2-1